Following are 4 T cell receptor beta chains from one sample sequenced in a study of T cells after somatic rescue of genetic block. Clones were sequenced by immunoSEQ multiplex PCR, and TCRdb holds only the in-frame ones, with some missing. The table records about 63,000 clones, 92% of them present only once. The material sequenced was peripheral blood mononuclear cells (PBMCs). The receptors were sampled from a man aged 35-49 years.

The chain uses TRBV5-4 and TRBJ1-1; the match to TRBD1 covers 7 bases. CDR3 length: 14 residues. From germline, CDR1 is SGHNT and CDR2 YYREEE (reference sequence). V dropped 4 bases and J dropped 0; count of bases not matched to a gene: 3. Here the CDR3 DNA reads TGTGCCAGCAGCCGACAGGGACTGAACACTGAAGCTTTCTTT. Translated: CASSRQGLNTEAFF.

The chain employs TRBV2 and TRBJ1-2; a possible D gene is TRBD1 (6 bases). The CDR3 covers 15 residues. V was pared by 5 bases and J by 3 bases, with 16 bases between. In germline, CDR1 is SNHLY, CDR2 FYNNEI. Written as DNA, the CDR3 is TGTGCCAGCAGTCAGATCGGGGGGGCAGACTATGGCTACACCTTC. This codes for CASSQIGGADYGYTF.

J is TRBJ2-2 and V is TRBV6-4; no clear D. Germline V lookup: CDR1 MRHNA, CDR2 SNTAGT. The length of the CDR3 is 14 residues. Trimming left V 0 bases short and J 2 bases short, with 4 bases between. The CDR3 coding sequence is TGTGCCAGCAGTGACTCGACTAACACCGGGGAGCTGTTTTTT. Protein sequence: CASSDSTNTGELFF.

The chain joins TRBV4-2 to TRBJ1-2, with no clear D. CDR3 size: 11 residues. Germline-derived CDR1 and CDR2 are LGHNA and YNFKEQ. Trimming removed 3 bases at V and 7 bases at J, with 6 bases between. The CDR3 region has the DNA TGTGCCAGCAGCCACGGTTCTGGCTACACCTTC. It codes for CASSHGSGYTF.